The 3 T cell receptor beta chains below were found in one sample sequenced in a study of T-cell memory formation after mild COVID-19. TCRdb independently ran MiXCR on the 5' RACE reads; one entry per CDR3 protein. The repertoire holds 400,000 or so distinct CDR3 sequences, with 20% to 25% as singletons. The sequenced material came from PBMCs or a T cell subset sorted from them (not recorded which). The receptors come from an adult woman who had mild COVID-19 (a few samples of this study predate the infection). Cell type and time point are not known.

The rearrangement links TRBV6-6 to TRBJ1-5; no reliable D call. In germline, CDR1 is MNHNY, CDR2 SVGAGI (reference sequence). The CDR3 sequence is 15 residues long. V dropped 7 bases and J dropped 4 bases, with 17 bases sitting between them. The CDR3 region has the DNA TGTGCCAGCACCCGGCGGGGAGGGCCTAATCAGCCCCAGCATTTT. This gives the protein CASTRRGGPNQPQHF.

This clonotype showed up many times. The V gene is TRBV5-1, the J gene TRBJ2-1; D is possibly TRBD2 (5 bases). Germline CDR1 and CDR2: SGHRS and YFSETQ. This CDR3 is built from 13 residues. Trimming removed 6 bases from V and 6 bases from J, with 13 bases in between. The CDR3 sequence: CASKIAGINEQFF. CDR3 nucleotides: TGCGCCAGCAAAATTGCGGGTATCAATGAGCAGTTCTTC.

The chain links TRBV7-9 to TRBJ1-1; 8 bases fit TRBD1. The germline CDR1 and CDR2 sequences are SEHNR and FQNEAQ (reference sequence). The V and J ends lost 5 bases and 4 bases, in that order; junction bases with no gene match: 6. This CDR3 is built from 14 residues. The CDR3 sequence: CASSPRGRATEAFF. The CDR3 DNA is TGTGCCAGCAGCCCCAGGGGGCGGGCCACTGAAGCTTTCTTT.